The 28 T cell receptor beta chains in this list originate from one sample, sequenced in a study of T cell responses to AZD1222 COVID-19 vaccine. TCRdb's table, derived via immunoSEQ multiplex PCR, lists solely in-frame clones and lacks some. This table has around 150,000 clones, approximately 95% appearing once. Material: peripheral blood, obtained 28 days after the second AZD1222 dose. These receptors were collected from an adult who received the AZD1222 COVID-19 vaccine.

The chain links TRBV6-2 or TRBV6-3 to TRBJ1-5; weak D call: TRBD1 (6 bases). V was pared by 5 bases and J by 4 bases, with 18 bases between. This CDR3 has 16 residues. CDR1 is MNHEY and CDR2 is SVGEGT in the germline V gene. Here the CDR3 reads CASSAHREARNQPQHF. The DNA of the CDR3 is TGTGCCAGCAGTGCCCACAGGGAGGCGCGGAATCAGCCCCAGCATTTT.

This clone showed up just once. The rearrangement joins TRBV19 to TRBJ2-1; perhaps TRBD2 as D (6 bases). CDR1 and CDR2 (germline): LNHDA, SQIVND (reference sequence). Trimming removed 7 bases at V and 6 bases at J, with 7 bases between. The CDR3 has 11 amino acids. The CDR3 sequence: CASTGLNEQFF. The CDR3 DNA reads TGTGCCAGTACGGGACTCAATGAGCAGTTCTTC.

The gene calls are TRBV28 and TRBJ2-3; D gene ambiguous. CDR1 MDHEN and CDR2 SYDVKM come from the germline V gene. CDR3 length: 12 amino acids. V was cut by 6 bases and J by 2 bases, with 6 bases left in between. DNA of the CDR3: TGTGCCAGCAGCGCTCCCACAGATACGCAGTATTTT. Encoded protein: CASSAPTDTQYF.

This clone was seen once. The chain employs TRBV7-9 and TRBJ2-3; unclear D gene. CDR3 length equals 15 residues. Germline CDR1 is SEHNR and CDR2 is FQNEAQ (reference sequence). The germline V and J ends were trimmed by 3 bases and 2 bases, with 12 bases remaining between them. The CDR3 region is CASSFQDPPTDTQYF. The DNA for the CDR3 is TGTGCCAGCAGCTTCCAGGATCCACCCACAGATACGCAGTATTTT. Complete variable domain (other parts from reference TRBV7-9 and TRBJ2-3): DTGVSQNPRHKITKRGQNVTFRCDPISEHNRLYWYRQTLGQGPEFLTYFQNEAQLEKSRLLSDRFSAERPKGSFSTLEIQRTEQGDSAMYLCASSFQDPPTDTQYFGPGTRLTVL.

The V and J genes are TRBV28 and TRBJ1-2; D is perhaps TRBD1 (5 bases). The germline V and J ends were trimmed by 11 bases and 5 bases, with 18 bases remaining between them. Germline-derived CDR1 and CDR2 are MDHEN and SYDVKM. This CDR3 is built from 13 residues. The CDR3: CAGYSRGTYGYTF. The CDR3 bases are TGTGCCGGATACAGTAGGGGAACATATGGCTACACCTTC.

The chain joins TRBV11-3 to TRBJ2-1; D ambiguous. The V gene lost 3 bases and the J gene lost 7 bases, with 7 bases spanning the gap. This CDR3 comprises 12 residues. CDR1 and CDR2 from the germline V gene are SGHNT and YENEEA. CDR3 sequence reads: CASSLGRNEQFF. The CDR3 nucleotides are TGTGCCAGCAGCTTGGGCCGGAATGAGCAGTTCTTC.

This sequence joins TRBV27 and TRBJ1-1, with a weak D call TRBD1 (5 bases). CDR3 length: 16 amino acids. The V and J ends lost 4 bases and 5 bases respectively, with 20 bases between them. The germline CDR1 and CDR2 sequences are MNHEY and SMNVEV (reference sequence). The CDR3 bases are TGTGCCAGCAGTTCAATAACAGGTTTGCGGGGAACTGAAGCTTTCTTT. Its translation: CASSSITGLRGTEAFF.

The chain couples TRBV27 to TRBJ2-7; 9 bases line up with TRBD1. The CDR3 sequence is 15 residues long. Germline V gene data show CDR1 as MNHEY and CDR2 as SMNVEV (reference sequence). V was pared by 8 bases and J by 7 bases, with 15 bases of the junction left unmatched. CDR3 loop: CASRQGGSYQGEQYF. CDR3 coding DNA: TGTGCCAGCCGACAGGGGGGCTCCTATCAGGGGGAGCAGTACTTC.

This chain connects TRBV19 to TRBJ2-2; 9 positions agree with TRBD2. Germline values: CDR1 LNHDA, CDR2 SQIVND (reference sequence). Trimming took 5 bases from V and 1 from J; bases not matched to a gene: 5. CDR3 length: 16 residues. In nucleotides, the CDR3 is TGTGCCAGTAGTTGGGATAGCGGGGGGAACACCGGGGAGCTGTTTTTT. Its translation is CASSWDSGGNTGELFF.

The chain couples TRBV19 to TRBJ2-2; 9 bases are shared with TRBD1. Looked up from germline, CDR1 is LNHDA and CDR2 is SQIVND (reference sequence). The V and J ends lost 9 bases and 4 bases, in that order; junction bases with no gene match: 15. The CDR3 length is 17 residues. CDR3 sequence: CASRDREPYWSTGELFF. The CDR3, as DNA: TGTGCCAGCCGGGACAGGGAGCCTTATTGGAGCACCGGGGAGCTGTTTTTT.

V usage is TRBV10-3 and J usage is TRBJ1-2; D may be TRBD1 (5 bases). Trimming removed 2 bases from V and 8 bases from J, with 15 bases in between. The V gene's germline CDR1 is ENHRY and CDR2 SYGVKD. The CDR3 spans 14 residues. The CDR3 DNA follows: TGTGCCATCAGTGAGACCGCAGGGCAAGGAGGCTACACCTTC. It is translated as CAISETAGQGGYTF.

The V gene is TRBV23-1, the J gene TRBJ1-6, with 7 bases matching TRBD1. TRBV23-1 is known as an ORF, though its function is uncertain. CDR3 length: 16 amino acids. The ends lost 6 bases at V and 7 bases at J; junction bases unmatched: 12. The CDR3: CASRYRGGRVNSPLHF. As DNA, the CDR3 is TGCGCCAGCAGATACAGGGGTGGCAGGGTAAATTCACCCCTCCACTTT.

The chain is built from TRBV27 and TRBJ2-7; 9 bases fit TRBD2. Germline V gene lookup returns CDR1 MNHEY and CDR2 SMNVEV (reference sequence). The CDR3 extends over 14 amino acids. The junction had 3 bases not matched to a gene; V was cut back by 3 bases and J by 3 bases. CDR3 residues: CASSFLAGSYEQYF. For the CDR3, the DNA is TGTGCCAGCAGTTTCCTAGCGGGGAGCTACGAGCAGTACTTC.

CDR3 loop: CASSPVGTGGRYGYTF. The CDR3 DNA follows: TGTGCCAGCAGCCCCGTTGGGACAGGGGGTAGGTATGGCTACACCTTC. The chain recombines TRBV3-1 (or the pseudogene TRBV3-2) with TRBJ1-2; TRBD1 agrees at 11 bases. The ends lost 4 bases at V and 5 bases at J; junction bases unmatched: 9. There are 16 residues in the CDR3. Germline loops: CDR1 LGHDT, CDR2 YNNKEL (reference sequence).

The V call is TRBV29-1, the J call TRBJ1-2; D call uncertain. Trimming left V 4 bases short and J 6 bases short, with 6 bases between. In germline, CDR1 is SQVTM, CDR2 ANQGSEA. There are 10 residues in the CDR3. The CDR3 protein is CSVGEDGYTF. In DNA, the CDR3 is TGCAGCGTTGGGGAGGATGGCTACACCTTC.

This chain joins TRBV4-2 and TRBJ2-3; D might be TRBD1 (5 bases). Germline CDR1 LGHNA, CDR2 YNFKEQ. V was trimmed by 0 bases and J by 2 bases, leaving 9 bases between them. The CDR3 length is 15 residues. This CDR3 is CASSQDPQATDTQYF. The CDR3 coding sequence is TGTGCCAGCAGCCAAGATCCACAGGCCACAGATACGCAGTATTTT.

The rearrangement uses TRBV27 and TRBJ1-1; D remains unclear. The V gene's germline CDR1 is MNHEY and CDR2 SMNVEV (reference sequence). V dropped 3 bases and J dropped 0 bases, with 14 bases sitting between them. This CDR3 contains 16 residues. The CDR3 bases are TGTGCCAGCAGTTTGAACGGCCCCTCCCTGAACACTGAAGCTTTCTTT. Protein: CASSLNGPSLNTEAFF.

The V and J genes are TRBV3-1 (or the pseudogene TRBV3-2) and TRBJ1-1, with D hard to call. This CDR3 spans 15 amino acids. Germline CDR1 LGHDT, CDR2 YNNKEL (reference sequence). V lost 8 bases, J lost 0 bases, and 16 bases lay in between. CDR3 protein: CASGHRGSMNTEAFF. The CDR3 coding sequence is TGTGCCAGCGGTCATCGGGGATCTATGAACACTGAAGCTTTCTTT.

This chain links TRBV19 with TRBJ2-5; possible D gene TRBD1, 6 bases. Germline V lookup: CDR1 LNHDA, CDR2 SQIVND (reference sequence). V was cut by 5 bases and J by 7 bases, with 14 bases left in between. This CDR3 comprises 13 residues. The CDR3 sequence: CASSWGPVLTQYF. DNA for the CDR3: TGTGCCAGTAGTTGGGGGCCCGTTTTGACCCAGTACTTC.

The CDR3 loop reads CASSSKETQYF. CDR3 sequence (DNA): TGTGCCAGCAGCTCCAAAGAGACCCAGTACTTC. This chain joins TRBV7-9 and TRBJ2-5, with no clear D. V shed 4 bases and J shed 3 bases, with 3 bases lying between them. CDR1 and CDR2 from the germline V gene are SEHNR and FQNEAQ (reference sequence). The CDR3 has 11 residues.

J is TRBJ2-5 and V is TRBV3-1 (or the pseudogene TRBV3-2), with 13 bases identical to TRBD2. After removal of 3 bases from V and 2 bases from J, the junction contained 6 bases not matched to a gene. The germline V gene encodes CDR1 LGHDT and CDR2 YNNKEL (reference sequence). The CDR3 has 17 residues. The CDR3 DNA is TGTGCCAGCAGCCAGGGAACTAGCGGGGGGGGACAAGAGACCCAGTACTTC. Translation gives CASSQGTSGGGQETQYF.

This clone was seen more than once but under ten times. This chain links TRBV7-8 with TRBJ1-5; no clear D gene. The CDR3 has 15 residues. Trimming shortened V by 5 bases and J by 4 bases, and 15 bases separated the two germline ends. Germline V gene sequence: CDR1 SGHVS, CDR2 FQNEAQ. This chain's CDR3 is CASSREAGVNQPQHF. The CDR3 nucleotides read TGTGCCAGCAGCCGCGAGGCAGGCGTGAATCAGCCCCAGCATTTT.

The genes are TRBV19 and TRBJ2-1, with a weak D call TRBD2 (6 bases). The CDR3 has 16 amino acids. Trimming shortened V by 6 bases and J by 5 bases, and 20 bases separated the two germline ends. Germline assignment: CDR1 LNHDA and CDR2 SQIVND (reference sequence). The CDR3: CASRMAGRTINNEQFF. Here the CDR3 DNA reads TGTGCCAGTAGGATGGCGGGGCGTACCATTAACAATGAGCAGTTCTTC.

The CDR3 here is CASSQLTRPHSGGPSYEQYF. As DNA, the CDR3 is TGTGCCAGCAGCCAACTTACAAGGCCCCACAGCGGGGGTCCCTCCTACGAGCAGTACTTC. The chain has TRBV7-6 and TRBJ2-7; TRBD2 matches 8 bases. The germline V gene encodes CDR1 SGHVS and CDR2 FNYEAQ. This CDR3 region has 20 residues. V was clipped by 5 bases and J by 0 bases; unmatched bases: 21.

J is TRBJ2-2 and V is TRBV7-3, with D possibly being TRBD1 or TRBD2 (5 bases each). Germline values: CDR1 SGHTA, CDR2 FQGTGA. Trimming pared 0 bases from V and 3 bases from J, leaving 8 bases between. The CDR3 spans 15 residues. The DNA of the CDR3 is TGTGCCAGCAGCTTAACGTTGGGGGACACCGGGGAGCTGTTTTTT. Residues: CASSLTLGDTGELFF. Based on the CDR3 plus reference TRBV7-3 and TRBJ2-2, the full variable domain is GAGVSQTPSNKVTEKGKYVELRCDPISGHTALYWYRQSLGQGPEFLIYFQGTGAADDSGLPNDRFFAVRPEGSVSTLKIQRTERGDSAVYLCASSLTLGDTGELFFGEGSRLTVL.

The V gene is TRBV10-1, the J gene TRBJ1-5; 7 nucleotides agree with TRBD1. The V segment lost 8 bases and the J segment 5 bases; nucleotides outside the gene matches: 15. This CDR3 spans 16 amino acids. Germline V gives CDR1 WNHNN, CDR2 SYGVQD (reference sequence). The CDR3 protein is CASLTPAGTEYQPQHF. For the CDR3, the DNA is TGCGCCAGCTTAACCCCCGCCGGGACAGAGTATCAGCCCCAGCATTTT.

The chain links TRBV27 to TRBJ1-1, with a tentative D call TRBD1 (5 bases). The CDR3 covers 13 residues. Looked up from germline, CDR1 is MNHEY and CDR2 is SMNVEV (reference sequence). V was shortened by 5 bases and J by 6 bases, with 13 bases between the two germline ends. The CDR3 DNA reads as TGTGCCAGCAGTCTAACCAGGGACGCTGAAGCTTTCTTT. It encodes CASSLTRDAEAFF.

The chain combines TRBV7-8 with TRBJ1-2, with unresolved D. This CDR3 has 13 residues. The V gene's germline CDR1 is SGHVS and CDR2 FQNEAQ. With 5 bases removed from V and 5 bases from J, the gap between germline ends came to 12 bases. This chain's CDR3 is CASSQDTDYGYTF. In nucleotides, the CDR3 is TGTGCCAGCAGCCAAGACACAGATTATGGCTACACCTTC.